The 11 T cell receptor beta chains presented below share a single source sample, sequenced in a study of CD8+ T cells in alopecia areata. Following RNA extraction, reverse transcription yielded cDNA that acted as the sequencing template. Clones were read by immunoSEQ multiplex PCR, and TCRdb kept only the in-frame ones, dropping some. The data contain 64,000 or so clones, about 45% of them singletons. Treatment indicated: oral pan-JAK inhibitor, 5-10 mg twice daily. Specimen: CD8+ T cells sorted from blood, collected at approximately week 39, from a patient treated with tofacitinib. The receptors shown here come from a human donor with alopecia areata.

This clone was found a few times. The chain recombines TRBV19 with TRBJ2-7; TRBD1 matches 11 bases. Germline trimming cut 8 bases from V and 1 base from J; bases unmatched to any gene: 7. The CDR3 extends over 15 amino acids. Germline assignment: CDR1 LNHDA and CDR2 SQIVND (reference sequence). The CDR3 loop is CASQSGTGGSYEQYF. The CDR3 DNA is TGTGCCAGTCAGTCCGGGACAGGGGGGTCCTACGAGCAGTACTTC.

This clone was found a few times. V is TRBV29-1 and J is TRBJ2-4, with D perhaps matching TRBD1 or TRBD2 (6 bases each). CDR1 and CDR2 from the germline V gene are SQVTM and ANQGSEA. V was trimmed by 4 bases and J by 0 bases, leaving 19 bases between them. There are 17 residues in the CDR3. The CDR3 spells CSVALGGSLVAKNIQYF. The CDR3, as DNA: TGCAGCGTTGCTTTAGGGGGGTCCCTGGTAGCCAAAAACATTCAGTACTTC.

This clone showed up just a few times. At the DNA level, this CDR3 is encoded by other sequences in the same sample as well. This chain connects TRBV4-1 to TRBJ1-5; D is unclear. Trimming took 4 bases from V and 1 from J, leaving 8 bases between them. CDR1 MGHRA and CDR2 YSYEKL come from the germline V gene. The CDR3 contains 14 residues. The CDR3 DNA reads TGCGCCAGCAGCCCACGGGGAAGCAATCAGCCCCAGCATTTT. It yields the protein CASSPRGSNQPQHF.

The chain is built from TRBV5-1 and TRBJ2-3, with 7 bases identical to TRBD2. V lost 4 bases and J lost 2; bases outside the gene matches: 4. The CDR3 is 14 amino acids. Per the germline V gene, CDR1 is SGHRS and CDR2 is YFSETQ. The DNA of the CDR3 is TGCGCCAGCAGCCTAGCGGATTACACAGATACGCAGTATTTT. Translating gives CASSLADYTDTQYF.

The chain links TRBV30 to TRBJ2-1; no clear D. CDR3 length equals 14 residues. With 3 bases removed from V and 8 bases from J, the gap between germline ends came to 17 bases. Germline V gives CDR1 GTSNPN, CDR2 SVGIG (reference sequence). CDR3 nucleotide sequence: TGTGCCTGGAGATTGGCATCGGTTTGGGATGAGCAGTTCTTC. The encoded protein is CAWRLASVWDEQFF.

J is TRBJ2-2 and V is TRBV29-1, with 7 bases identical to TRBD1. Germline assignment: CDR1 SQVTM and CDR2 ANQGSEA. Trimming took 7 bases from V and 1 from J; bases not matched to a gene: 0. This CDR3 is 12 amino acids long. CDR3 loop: CSGQGNTGELFF. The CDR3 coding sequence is TGCAGCGGACAGGGGAACACCGGGGAGCTGTTTTTT.

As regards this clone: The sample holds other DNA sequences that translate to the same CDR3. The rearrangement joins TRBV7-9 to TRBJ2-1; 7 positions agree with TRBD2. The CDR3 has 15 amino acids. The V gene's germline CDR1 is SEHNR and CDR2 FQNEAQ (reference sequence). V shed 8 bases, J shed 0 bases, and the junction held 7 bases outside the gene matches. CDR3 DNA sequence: TGTGCCAGCTCCCCTGGGGGGGGCTCCTACAATGAGCAGTTCTTC. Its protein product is CASSPGGGSYNEQFF.

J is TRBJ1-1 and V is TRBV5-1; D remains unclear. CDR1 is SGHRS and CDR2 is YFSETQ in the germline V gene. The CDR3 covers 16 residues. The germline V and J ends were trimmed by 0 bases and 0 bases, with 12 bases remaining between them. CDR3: CASSLAKLEVNTEAFF. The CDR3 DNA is TGCGCCAGCAGCTTGGCGAAATTGGAGGTGAACACTGAAGCTTTCTTT.

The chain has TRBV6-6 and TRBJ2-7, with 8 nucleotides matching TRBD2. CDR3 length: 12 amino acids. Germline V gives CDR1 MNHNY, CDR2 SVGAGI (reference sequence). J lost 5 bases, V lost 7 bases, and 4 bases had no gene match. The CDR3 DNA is TGTGCCAGCACCATAGCGGGGAACGAGCAGTACTTC. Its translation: CASTIAGNEQYF.

The CDR3 is CAANSGTGDYEQYF. As DNA, the CDR3 is TGTGCCGCAAACTCCGGGACAGGGGATTACGAGCAGTACTTC. V is TRBV30 and J is TRBJ2-7; the match to TRBD1 covers 10 bases. In germline, CDR1 is GTSNPN, CDR2 SVGIG (reference sequence). CDR3 length equals 14 residues. The trim removed 8 bases at V and 4 bases at J, leaving 11 bases unmatched.

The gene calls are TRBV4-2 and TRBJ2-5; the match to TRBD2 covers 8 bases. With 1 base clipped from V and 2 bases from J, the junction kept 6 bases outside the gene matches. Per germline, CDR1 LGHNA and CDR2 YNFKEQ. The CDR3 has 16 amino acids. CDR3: CASSQALAEGQETQYF. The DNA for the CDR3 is TGTGCCAGCAGCCAAGCACTAGCGGAGGGGCAAGAGACCCAGTACTTC.